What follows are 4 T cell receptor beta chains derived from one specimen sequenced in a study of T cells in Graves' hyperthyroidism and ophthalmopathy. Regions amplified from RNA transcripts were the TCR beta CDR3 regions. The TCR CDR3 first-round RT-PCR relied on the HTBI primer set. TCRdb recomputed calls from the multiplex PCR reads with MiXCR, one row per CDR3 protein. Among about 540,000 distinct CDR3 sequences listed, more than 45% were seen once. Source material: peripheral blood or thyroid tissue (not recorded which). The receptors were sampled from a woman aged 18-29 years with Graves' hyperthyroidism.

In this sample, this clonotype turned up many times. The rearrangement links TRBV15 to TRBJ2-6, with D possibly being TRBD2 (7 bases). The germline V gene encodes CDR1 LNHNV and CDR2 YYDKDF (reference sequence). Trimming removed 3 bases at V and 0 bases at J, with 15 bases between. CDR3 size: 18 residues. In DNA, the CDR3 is TGTGCCACCAGCAGGGCCAGGGAGGGACACTCTGGGGCCAACGTCCTGACTTTC. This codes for CATSRAREGHSGANVLTF.

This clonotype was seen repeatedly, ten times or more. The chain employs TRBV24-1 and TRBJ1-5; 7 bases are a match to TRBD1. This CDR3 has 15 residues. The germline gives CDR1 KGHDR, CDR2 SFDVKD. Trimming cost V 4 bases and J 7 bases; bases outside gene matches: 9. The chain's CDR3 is CATSDGGQDHQPQHF. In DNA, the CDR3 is TGTGCCACCAGTGACGGCGGACAGGATCACCAGCCCCAGCATTTT.

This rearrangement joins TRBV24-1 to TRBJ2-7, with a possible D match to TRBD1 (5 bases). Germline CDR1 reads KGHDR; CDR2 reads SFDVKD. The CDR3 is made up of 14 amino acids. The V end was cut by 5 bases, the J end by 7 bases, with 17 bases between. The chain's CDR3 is CATSGLQDTGEQYF. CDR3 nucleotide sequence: TGTGCCACCAGTGGTCTACAGGACACCGGGGAGCAGTACTTC.

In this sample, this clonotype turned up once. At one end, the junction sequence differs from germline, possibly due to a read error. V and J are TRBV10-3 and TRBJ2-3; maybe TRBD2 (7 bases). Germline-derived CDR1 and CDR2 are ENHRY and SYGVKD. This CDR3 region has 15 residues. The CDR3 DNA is TGTGCCACCAGTGAGTCAGCGGGACACACAGATACGCAGTATTTT. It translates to CATSESAGHTDTQYF.